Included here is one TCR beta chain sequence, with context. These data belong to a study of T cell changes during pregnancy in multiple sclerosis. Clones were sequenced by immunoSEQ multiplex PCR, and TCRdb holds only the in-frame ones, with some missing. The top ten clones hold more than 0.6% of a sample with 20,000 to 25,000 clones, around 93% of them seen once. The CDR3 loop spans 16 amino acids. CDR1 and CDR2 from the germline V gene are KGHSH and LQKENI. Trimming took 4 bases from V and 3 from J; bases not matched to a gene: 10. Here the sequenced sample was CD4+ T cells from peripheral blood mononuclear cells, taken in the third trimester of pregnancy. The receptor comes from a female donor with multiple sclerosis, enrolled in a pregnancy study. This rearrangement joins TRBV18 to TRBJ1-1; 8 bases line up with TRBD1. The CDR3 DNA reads TGTGCCAGCTCACGGGAACAGGGGGACCCTTACACTGAAGCTTTCTTT. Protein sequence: CASSREQGDPYTEAFF. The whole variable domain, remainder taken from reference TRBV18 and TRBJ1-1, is NAGVMQNPRHLVRRRGQEARLRCSPMKGHSHVYWYRQLPEEGLKFMVYLQKENIIDESGMPKERFSAEFPKEGPSILRIQQVVRGDSAAYFCASSREQGDPYTEAFFGQGTRLTVV.